Listed here are 25 T cell receptor beta chains from one sample, sequenced in a study of CD8+ T cells in alopecia areata. It was cDNA, reverse transcribed from extracted RNA, that served as the sequencing template. Produced via immunoSEQ multiplex PCR; TCRdb's table is partial and in-frame only. Of 100,000 to 130,000 clones in the sample, 84% were seen once. As to treatment: oral pan-JAK inhibitor, 5-10 mg twice daily. The source was CD8+ T cells sorted from blood, collected at week 24, from a patient treated with tofacitinib. The receptors here all came from a human donor with alopecia areata.

The chain employs TRBV11-2 and TRBJ2-3; D is undetermined. This CDR3 region has 13 residues. Per the germline V gene, CDR1 is SGHAT and CDR2 is FQNNGV. The germline V and J ends were trimmed by 5 bases and 3 bases, with 9 bases remaining between them. CDR3 sequence reads: CASSLRATDTQYF. The CDR3 DNA sequence: TGTGCCAGCAGCCTCCGGGCGACAGATACGCAGTATTTT.

V usage is TRBV27 and J usage is TRBJ2-7; 7 nucleotides agree with TRBD2. V lost 0 bases, J lost 2 bases, and 1 base stayed unmatched. The CDR3 length is 14 residues. CDR1 is MNHEY, CDR2 SMNVEV, per germline (reference sequence). Here the CDR3 reads CASSLSTSAYEQYF. DNA of the CDR3: TGTGCCAGCAGTTTATCTACTAGCGCCTACGAGCAGTACTTC.

The rearrangement links TRBV6-5 to TRBJ1-1, with D tentatively TRBD1 (5 bases). The CDR3 is 15 residues long. The V gene lost 5 bases and the J gene lost 3 bases, with 16 bases spanning the gap. Per germline, CDR1 MNHEY and CDR2 SVGAGI. CDR3: CASSPGATPDTEAFF. Here the CDR3 DNA reads TGTGCCAGCAGTCCTGGGGCGACGCCGGACACTGAAGCTTTCTTT.

This clone was seen only once. V usage is TRBV7-9 and J usage is TRBJ1-1; 9 bases are shared with TRBD1. This CDR3 is built from 18 residues. CDR1 and CDR2 from the germline V gene are SEHNR and FQNEAQ (reference sequence). The ends lost 4 bases at V and 3 bases at J; junction bases unmatched: 15. The CDR3 loop is CASSSPYRGPEEHTEAFF. CDR3 coding DNA: TGTGCCAGCAGCTCACCATACAGGGGGCCGGAGGAGCACACTGAAGCTTTCTTT.

The rearrangement links TRBV30 to TRBJ2-1; maybe TRBD2 (7 bases). V was clipped by 2 bases and J by 6 bases, with 17 bases between them. Per germline, CDR1 GTSNPN and CDR2 SVGIG (reference sequence). The length of the CDR3 is 15 residues. The CDR3, as DNA: TGTGCCTGGAGTTTGCCGGAGGGGGGGTTCAATGAGCAGTTCTTC. Protein: CAWSLPEGGFNEQFF.

The CDR3 DNA reads as TGTGCCAGCAGTTACTCCCCTAGCGGCTACAATGAGCAGTTCTTC. This gives the protein CASSYSPSGYNEQFF. The chain carries TRBV6-5 and TRBJ2-1; 7 positions agree with TRBD2. Trimming took 0 bases from V and 3 from J; bases not matched to a gene: 2. From germline, CDR1 is MNHEY and CDR2 SVGAGI. The CDR3 spans 15 residues.

The rearrangement uses TRBV2 and TRBJ1-1, with unresolved D. V gave up 3 bases and J gave up 5 bases, with 7 bases separating them. The CDR3 consists of 12 residues. Germline V gene data show CDR1 as SNHLY and CDR2 as FYNNEI. The CDR3 loop is CASSERGTEAFF. The DNA of the CDR3 is TGTGCCAGCAGTGAGAGAGGGACTGAAGCTTTCTTT.

The chain joins TRBV29-1 to TRBJ1-1, with D maybe TRBD1 (6 bases). CDR1 is SQVTM and CDR2 is ANQGSEA in the germline V gene. Trimming left V 3 bases short and J 2 bases short, with 13 bases between. The CDR3 extends over 14 amino acids. The DNA of the CDR3 is TGCAGCGTTGATCGGGGGACAACCAACACTGAAGCTTTCTTT. Translation: CSVDRGTTNTEAFF.

The J gene is TRBJ1-5, the V gene TRBV5-1, with 12 bases matching TRBD1. After removal of 0 bases from V and 3 bases from J, the junction contained 1 base not matched to a gene. The CDR3 extends over 16 amino acids. The germline V gene encodes CDR1 SGHRS and CDR2 YFSETQ. The CDR3 spells CASSLGDRGPNQPQHF. In nucleotides, the CDR3 is TGCGCCAGCAGCTTGGGGGACAGGGGGCCCAATCAGCCCCAGCATTTT.

This clone showed up just once. The V gene is TRBV7-2, the J gene TRBJ2-5, with 11 positions matching TRBD2. This CDR3 has 17 amino acids. Germline CDR1 and CDR2: SGHTA and FQGNSA. Germline trimming cut 4 bases from V and 5 bases from J; bases unmatched to any gene: 12. CDR3 coding DNA: TGTGCCAGCAGCTCGCAGCTGGGACTAGCGGATGGTGAGACCCAGTACTTC. It is translated as CASSSQLGLADGETQYF.

The V call is TRBV6-5, the J call TRBJ2-3; D uncertain. Trimming took 4 bases from V and 1 from J, leaving 15 bases between them. This CDR3 is 16 amino acids long. The germline CDR1 and CDR2 sequences are MNHEY and SVGAGI. CDR3: CASSSTPVLGTDTQYF. DNA of the CDR3: TGTGCCAGCAGTTCCACGCCGGTACTCGGCACAGATACGCAGTATTTT.

J is TRBJ2-7 and V is TRBV27; TRBD1 matches 9 bases. The CDR3 consists of 14 residues. Germline loops: CDR1 MNHEY, CDR2 SMNVEV (reference sequence). With 5 bases clipped from V and 4 bases from J, the junction kept 6 bases outside the gene matches. In DNA form, the CDR3 reads TGTGCCAGCAGTCCCGGGACAGGGTGGTACGAGCAGTACTTC. It codes for CASSPGTGWYEQYF.

The rearrangement uses TRBV7-9 and TRBJ2-3; perhaps TRBD1 as D (6 bases). Germline-derived CDR1 and CDR2 are SEHNR and FQNEAQ (reference sequence). Trimming took 1 base from V and 2 from J, leaving 13 bases between them. The CDR3 consists of 16 residues. CDR3 DNA: TGTGCCAGCAGCTTAGTTTTGGACAGATCCACAGATACGCAGTATTTT. This codes for CASSLVLDRSTDTQYF.

Concerning this clone: Other DNA sequences in this sample translate to the same CDR3. The V and J genes are TRBV9 and TRBJ2-4; 8 bases line up with TRBD1. The CDR3 spans 15 residues. Germline lookup yields CDR1 SGDLS and CDR2 YYNGEE. Germline trimming cut 0 bases from V and 4 bases from J; bases unmatched to any gene: 3. The CDR3 loop reads CASSVAGQGKNIQYF. The CDR3 DNA is TGTGCCAGCAGCGTAGCTGGACAGGGAAAAAACATTCAGTACTTC.

The chain employs TRBV7-9 and TRBJ2-7; the D gene is possibly TRBD1 (5 bases). V lost 3 bases and J 0 bases, leaving 9 bases between the germline ends. CDR3 length equals 14 residues. Per germline, CDR1 SEHNR and CDR2 FQNEAQ (reference sequence). This chain's CDR3 is CASSFRANSYEQYF. CDR3 nucleotide sequence: TGTGCCAGCAGCTTCAGGGCGAACTCCTACGAGCAGTACTTC. The full variable domain, with the rest looked up from reference TRBV7-9 and TRBJ2-7, is DTGVSQNPRHKITKRGQNVTFRCDPISEHNRLYWYRQTLGQGPEFLTYFQNEAQLEKSRLLSDRFSAERPKGSFSTLEIQRTEQGDSAMYLCASSFRANSYEQYFGPGTRLTVT.

This clone was observed once. The chain couples TRBV7-8 to TRBJ2-3, with D perhaps matching TRBD1 (5 bases). V shed 2 bases and J shed 2 bases, with 14 bases lying between them. The length of the CDR3 is 16 residues. CDR1 is SGHVS, CDR2 FQNEAQ, per germline. CDR3 sequence: CASSLLQGRSTDTQYF. For the CDR3, the DNA is TGTGCCAGCAGCTTATTGCAGGGCCGATCCACAGATACGCAGTATTTT.

The count of this clone is one. This sequence joins TRBV2 and TRBJ2-7, with a tentative D call TRBD1 (5 bases). The germline V and J ends were trimmed by 0 bases and 0 bases, with 12 bases remaining between them. CDR1 SNHLY and CDR2 FYNNEI come from the germline V gene. The CDR3 is 16 residues long. CDR3 coding DNA: TGTGCCAGCAGTGAAGCATACCACAGGAACTCCTACGAGCAGTACTTC. Translated: CASSEAYHRNSYEQYF.

CDR3 bases: TGTGCCAGCAGCTGGACAGGGCCGGGCACCGGGGAGCTGTTTTTT. It is translated as CASSWTGPGTGELFF. The chain joins TRBV6-6 to TRBJ2-2; 8 bases are a match to TRBD1. Per germline, CDR1 MNHNY and CDR2 SVGAGI (reference sequence). The CDR3 is made up of 15 amino acids. Losses at the gene ends were 6 bases for V and 4 bases for J; bases not matched to a gene: 7.

The chain combines TRBV4-1 with TRBJ2-3; 11 bases align to TRBD2. The CDR3 runs 18 residues. Trimming took 1 base from V and 0 from J; bases not matched to a gene: 6. Germline CDR1 and CDR2: MGHRA and YSYEKL. This chain's CDR3 is CASSQGLAGTPSTDTQYF. CDR3 coding DNA: TGCGCCAGCAGCCAAGGACTAGCGGGGACCCCTAGCACAGATACGCAGTATTTT.

The rearrangement joins TRBV7-9 to TRBJ2-7; D unresolved. V was trimmed by 5 bases and J by 0 bases, leaving 8 bases between them. There are 13 residues in the CDR3. CDR1 SEHNR and CDR2 FQNEAQ come from the germline V gene (reference sequence). In DNA, the CDR3 is TGTGCCAGCAGCCGATGGGGCTCCTACGAGCAGTACTTC. Protein product: CASSRWGSYEQYF. The variable domain in full, with the rest retrieved from reference TRBV7-9 and TRBJ2-7, is DTGVSQNPRHKITKRGQNVTFRCDPISEHNRLYWYRQTLGQGPEFLTYFQNEAQLEKSRLLSDRFSAERPKGSFSTLEIQRTEQGDSAMYLCASSRWGSYEQYFGPGTRLTVT.

In this sample, this clone turned up a few times. This chain links TRBV7-2 with TRBJ2-3; TRBD2 might be the D (6 bases). Per germline, CDR1 SGHTA and CDR2 FQGNSA. This CDR3 has 16 amino acids. Trimming took off 6 bases at V and 4 bases at J, with 20 bases between the two ends. DNA of the CDR3: TGTGCCAGCAGTCCCGTTGGGGGGAGTGAATCAGATACGCAGTATTTT. It is translated as CASSPVGGSESDTQYF.

This chain connects TRBV7-9 to TRBJ2-3; D is ambiguous. Germline values: CDR1 SEHNR, CDR2 FQNEAQ (reference sequence). This CDR3 has 11 residues. V was clipped by 8 bases and J by 10 bases, with 13 bases between them. As DNA, the CDR3 is TGTGCCAGCCGTTTGGGTTCGGCGCAGTATTTT. This gives the protein CASRLGSAQYF.

The chain links TRBV6-5 to TRBJ1-1; D unclear. V was pared by 2 bases and J by 1 base, with 11 bases between. Germline assignment: CDR1 MNHEY and CDR2 SVGAGI. The CDR3 loop spans 15 amino acids. CDR3 protein: CASSYTDIRNTEAFF. In DNA form, the CDR3 reads TGTGCCAGCAGTTACACCGACATACGGAACACTGAAGCTTTCTTT.

The chain employs TRBV6-5 and TRBJ1-2, with 9 bases fitting TRBD1. Losses at the gene ends were 3 bases for V and 6 bases for J; bases not matched to a gene: 8. The CDR3 totals 15 residues. From germline, CDR1 is MNHEY and CDR2 SVGAGI. CDR3 DNA sequence: TGTGCCAGCAGTTATTCGGGGACAGGGACCAATGGCTACACCTTC. As protein: CASSYSGTGTNGYTF.

This chain uses TRBV7-9 with TRBJ1-2; 7 positions agree with TRBD1. CDR1 and CDR2 (germline): SEHNR, FQNEAQ (reference sequence). The CDR3 is 16 residues long. Losses at the gene ends were 1 base for V and 1 base for J; bases not matched to a gene: 6. The CDR3 loop is CASSLEGTAFNYGYTF. The CDR3 region has the DNA TGTGCCAGCAGCTTAGAAGGGACAGCGTTTAACTATGGCTACACCTTC.